This T cell receptor beta chain is drawn from a study of Ad26.COV2.S vaccination and SARS-CoV-2 variants. This CDR3 spans 15 amino acids. Deletions cut 3 bases from V and 3 bases from J, with 14 bases between. Germline assignment: CDR1 LNHDA and CDR2 SQIVND (reference sequence). Overall study findings and caveats: Reportedly, after vaccination the spike-specific CD8+ and CD4+ T cell responses displayed substantial breadth. Recipients given vaccine exceeded placebo recipients in spike-specific TCR breadth.

Treatment of the sample: roughly 18 received Ad26.COV2.S at low or high dose, single or two shots; roughly 5 received placebo; per-sample allocation not given. Collection of samples fell on day 63 after the first vaccine or placebo injection. Donation was by an adult aged 18-55 years who was in Boston. Worth noting for this clone: Antigen: not known.

Repertoires were generated with immunoSEQ multiplex PCR, while TCRdb's copy carries only in-frame clones and drops some. The sample lists about 480,000 clones, around 90% occurring once. Sequenced material: peripheral blood, taken in a trial of Ad26.COV2.S vaccine versus placebo. The receptor was derived from a person aged 18-65 years who received the Ad26.COV2.S COVID-19 vaccine or a placebo. The gene calls are TRBV19 and TRBJ1-1; possibly TRBD1 for D (5 bases). The DNA of the CDR3 is TGTGCCAGTAGTATTCGGACATCGACGGACACTGAAGCTTTCTTT. It codes for CASSIRTSTDTEAFF.